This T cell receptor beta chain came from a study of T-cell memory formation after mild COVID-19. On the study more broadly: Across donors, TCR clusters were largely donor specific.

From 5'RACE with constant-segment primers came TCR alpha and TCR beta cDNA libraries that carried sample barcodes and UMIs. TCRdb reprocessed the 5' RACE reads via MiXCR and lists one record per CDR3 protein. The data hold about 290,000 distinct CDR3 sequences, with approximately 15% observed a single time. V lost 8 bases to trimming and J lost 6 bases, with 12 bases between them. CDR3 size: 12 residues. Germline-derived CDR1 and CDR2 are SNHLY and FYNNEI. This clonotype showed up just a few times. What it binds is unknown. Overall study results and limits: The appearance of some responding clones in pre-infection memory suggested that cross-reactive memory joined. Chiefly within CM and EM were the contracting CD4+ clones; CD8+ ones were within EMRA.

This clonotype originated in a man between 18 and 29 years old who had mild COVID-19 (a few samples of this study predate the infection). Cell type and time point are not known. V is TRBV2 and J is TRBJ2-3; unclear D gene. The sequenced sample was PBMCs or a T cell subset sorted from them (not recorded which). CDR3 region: CASRPETDTQYF. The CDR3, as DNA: TGTGCCAGCCGGCCTGAGACCGATACGCAGTATTTT. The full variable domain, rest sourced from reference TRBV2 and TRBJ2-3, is EPEVTQTPSHQVTQMGQEVILRCVPISNHLYFYWYRQILGQKVEFLVSFYNNEISEKSEIFDDQFSVERPDGSNFTLKIRSTKLEDSAMYFCASRPETDTQYFGPGTRLTVL.